The T cell receptor (beta chain) under discussion was sequenced for a study of OX40 agonist ivuxolimab in advanced cancers. Overall study results and limits: Relative to CD4+ cells, CD8+ T cells on average had more expanded clones.

The CDR3 sequence is 16 residues long. Between the trimmed V and J ends, which lost 3 bases and 2 bases, there was a span of 15 bases. Germline lookup yields CDR1 KGHSH and CDR2 LQKENI. About this clone itself: The antigen is not known.

The repertoire was sequenced with immunoSEQ multiplex PCR; TCRdb's copy has only in-frame clones and lacks some. The table has about 89,000 clones, approximately 91% seen once. Sample: CD4+ or CD8+ T cells sorted from blood, taken in a trial of the OX40 agonist ivuxolimab. V gene TRBV18 combines with J gene TRBJ2-3; D gene uncertain. This sequence originates from an adult with an advanced solid tumor such as melanoma, head and neck, liver or kidney cancer. The CDR3 is CASSPAATGSTDTQYF. CDR3 sequence (DNA): TGTGCCAGCTCACCGGCGGCGACGGGTTCCACAGATACGCAGTATTTT.